This is a list of T cell receptor beta chains from one sample in a study of human T cells and chemical hapten exposure. TCRdb ran MiXCR on the RACE reads and lists one entry per CDR3 protein. The sample has approximately 320,000 distinct CDR3 sequences; 4.5% to 5.5% are singletons. The sequenced sample was whole blood, obtained in connection with sensitization to the hapten diphenylcyclopropenone (DPC). Source of these receptors: a woman between 18 and 30 years old with alopecia areata. Some clones in this sample may be carry-over from other donors' samples. Each CDR3 is given with its conserved first and last residue. The order of the fields is clone size, J gene, D gene, V gene, CDR3 DNA, CDR3 protein. D genes are given only for firm matches. A clone size is listed for some rows: how often the clone was seen (once, few, many), or a class if it is expanded.

clone_size: few; j_call: TRBJ2-7; d_call: -; v_call: TRBV9; cdr3_nt: TGTGCCAGCAGCGTAAACACAGAACCTTACTACGAGCAGTACTTC; cdr3_aa: CASSVNTEPYYEQYF
clone_size: few; j_call: TRBJ1-2; d_call: -; v_call: TRBV28; cdr3_nt: TGTGCCAGCAGTTTACGGGGGAGGAATGGCTACACCTTC; cdr3_aa: CASSLRGRNGYTF
clone_size: many; j_call: TRBJ2-1; d_call: -; v_call: TRBV5-4; cdr3_nt: TGTGCCAGCAGCTTGCTGACAGGTGAGGATGAGCAGTTCTTC; cdr3_aa: CASSLLTGEDEQFF
clone_size: few; j_call: TRBJ2-1; d_call: TRBD2; v_call: TRBV2; cdr3_nt: TGTGCCAGCAGTGAAGGACTAGCGGCCGACAATGAGCAGTTCTTC; cdr3_aa: CASSEGLAADNEQFF
clone_size: few; j_call: TRBJ2-2; d_call: -; v_call: TRBV11-2; cdr3_nt: TGTGCCAGCAGCTTAGTCACCGGGACTTCTGCTTATATGAACACCGGGGAGCTGTTTTTT; cdr3_aa: CASSLVTGTSAYMNTGELFF
clone_size: many; j_call: TRBJ1-5; d_call: -; v_call: TRBV6-6; cdr3_nt: TGTGCCAGCAGTTACCGTTCGGAGCATCAGCCCCAGCATTTT; cdr3_aa: CASSYRSEHQPQHF
clone_size: few; j_call: TRBJ2-3; d_call: -; v_call: TRBV3-1; cdr3_nt: TGTGCCAGCAGCCGCTGGAAGGGGGGGCAGGTAGATACGCAGTATTTT; cdr3_aa: CASSRWKGGQVDTQYF
clone_size: many; j_call: TRBJ2-1; d_call: -; v_call: TRBV6-4; cdr3_nt: TGTGCCAGCAGTGCCGAGGCCGTCGGCTACAATGAGCAGTTCTTC; cdr3_aa: CASSAEAVGYNEQFF
clone_size: few; j_call: TRBJ2-2; d_call: -; v_call: TRBV18; cdr3_nt: TGTGCCAGCTCATCCAATCGGGCCCCCCACACCGGGGAGCTGTTTTTT; cdr3_aa: CASSSNRAPHTGELFF
clone_size: many; j_call: TRBJ2-3; d_call: -; v_call: TRBV10-3; cdr3_nt: TGTGCCATCAGTGAGTCGAGGCCAGATGATACGCAGTATTTT; cdr3_aa: CAISESRPDDTQYF
clone_size: few; j_call: TRBJ1-2; d_call: TRBD1; v_call: TRBV15; cdr3_nt: TGTGCCACCAGGATCCTGGGACAGGGGGACTATGGCTACACCTTC; cdr3_aa: CATRILGQGDYGYTF
clone_size: few; j_call: TRBJ1-2; d_call: -; v_call: TRBV6-5; cdr3_nt: TGTGCCAGCAGTTACTCGACTGGGGGGCCCTATGGCTACACCTTC; cdr3_aa: CASSYSTGGPYGYTF
clone_size: many; j_call: TRBJ2-1; d_call: TRBD1; v_call: TRBV2; cdr3_nt: TGTGCCAGCGGGAGACAGGGGAACAATGAGCAGTTCTTC; cdr3_aa: CASGRQGNNEQFF
clone_size: few; j_call: TRBJ2-3; d_call: TRBD2; v_call: TRBV9; cdr3_nt: TGTGCCAGCACTCACCATGCAATCCAGCGGGGGTGGGGAGATACGCAGTATTTT; cdr3_aa: CASTHHAIQRGWGDTQYF
clone_size: many; j_call: TRBJ2-2; d_call: TRBD2; v_call: TRBV7-7; cdr3_nt: TGTGCTAGCAGACCCCTCGCCGGGACTAGCGGGGGCCAGAACACCGGGGAGCTGTTTTTT; cdr3_aa: CASRPLAGTSGGQNTGELFF
clone_size: -; j_call: TRBJ2-7; d_call: TRBD1; v_call: TRBV6-5; cdr3_nt: TGTGCCAGCAGAACACAGGGGTCGTACGAGCAGTACTTC; cdr3_aa: CASRTQGSYEQYF
clone_size: many; j_call: TRBJ1-6; d_call: TRBD1; v_call: TRBV6-4; cdr3_nt: TGTGCCAGCAGTGAAGCTACCGGGACAGTCCTCCACTTT; cdr3_aa: CASSEATGTVLHF
clone_size: many; j_call: TRBJ1-1; d_call: -; v_call: TRBV7-9; cdr3_nt: TGTGCCAGCAGCACTAGTAGGGAGTCGGCTTTCTTT; cdr3_aa: CASSTSRESAFF
clone_size: -; j_call: TRBJ1-4; d_call: -; v_call: TRBV9; cdr3_nt: TGTGCCAGCAGCGTGCAGGGCATGAATGAAAAACTGTTTTTT; cdr3_aa: CASSVQGMNEKLFF
clone_size: -; j_call: TRBJ1-4; d_call: TRBD1; v_call: TRBV10-3; cdr3_nt: TGTGCCATCAGTGGAAGACAGGGGGGGAAACTGTTTTTT; cdr3_aa: CAISGRQGGKLFF
clone_size: -; j_call: TRBJ2-3; d_call: -; v_call: TRBV20-1; cdr3_nt: TGCAGTGCCGCCACACCCTCTAGCACAGATACGCAGTATTTT; cdr3_aa: CSAATPSSTDTQYF
clone_size: few; j_call: TRBJ1-6; d_call: -; v_call: TRBV4-3; cdr3_nt: TGCGCCAGCAGCCAAGAAGTGGGAGGGATTTCACCCCTCCACTTT; cdr3_aa: CASSQEVGGISPLHF
clone_size: few; j_call: TRBJ2-1; d_call: TRBD2; v_call: TRBV3-1; cdr3_nt: TGTGCCAGCAGCCAATTCCCTAGCGGGAGCTACAATGAGCAGTTCTTC; cdr3_aa: CASSQFPSGSYNEQFF
clone_size: few; j_call: TRBJ1-5; d_call: -; v_call: TRBV7-9; cdr3_nt: TGTGCCAGCAGCTTAGGGACAGCGCTCAGCAATCAGCCCCAGCATTTT; cdr3_aa: CASSLGTALSNQPQHF
clone_size: few; j_call: TRBJ2-1; d_call: -; v_call: TRBV27; cdr3_nt: TGTGCCAGCAGTTTATCCAACAATGAGCAGTTCTTC; cdr3_aa: CASSLSNNEQFF
clone_size: few; j_call: TRBJ2-6; d_call: -; v_call: TRBV14; cdr3_nt: TGTGCCAGCAGCCAATTCGGCAAGACCTCTGGGGCCAACGTCCTGACTTTC; cdr3_aa: CASSQFGKTSGANVLTF
clone_size: -; j_call: TRBJ1-6; d_call: TRBD1; v_call: TRBV6-1; cdr3_nt: TGTGCCAGCAGGTCTCCGGGACAGGGGGGCTCCTATAATTCACCCCTCCACTTT; cdr3_aa: CASRSPGQGGSYNSPLHF
clone_size: -; j_call: TRBJ1-5; d_call: -; v_call: TRBV12-5; cdr3_nt: TGTGCTAGTGGCCCGGGCCGCAATCAGCCCCAGCATTTT; cdr3_aa: CASGPGRNQPQHF
clone_size: few; j_call: TRBJ2-2; d_call: -; v_call: TRBV4-3; cdr3_nt: TGCGCCAGCAGCCGGAATAGGGCCGGGGAGCTGTTTTTT; cdr3_aa: CASSRNRAGELFF
clone_size: many; j_call: TRBJ1-1; d_call: -; v_call: TRBV20-1; cdr3_nt: TGCAGTGGTCTGGGCACTTTGAACACTGAAGCTTTCTTT; cdr3_aa: CSGLGTLNTEAFF
clone_size: many; j_call: TRBJ2-3; d_call: TRBD2; v_call: TRBV20-1; cdr3_nt: TGCAGTACAACTTTAAGGGCGGGGGTCACAGATACGCAGTATTTT; cdr3_aa: CSTTLRAGVTDTQYF
clone_size: few; j_call: TRBJ1-2; d_call: -; v_call: TRBV2; cdr3_nt: TGTGCCAGCAGTGAAGACCCCTGGACGACGGATAACTATGGCTACACCTTC; cdr3_aa: CASSEDPWTTDNYGYTF
clone_size: many; j_call: TRBJ1-1; d_call: TRBD1; v_call: TRBV7-9; cdr3_nt: TGTGCCAGCAGCTTAAGTGGACAGGGTAGGACTGAAGCTTTCTTT; cdr3_aa: CASSLSGQGRTEAFF
clone_size: -; j_call: TRBJ1-5; d_call: TRBD1; v_call: TRBV9; cdr3_nt: TGTGCCAGCAGCGTAACGGACAGGGCATATCAGCCCCAGCATTTT; cdr3_aa: CASSVTDRAYQPQHF
clone_size: many; j_call: TRBJ1-1; d_call: TRBD1; v_call: TRBV12-3/TRBV12-4; cdr3_nt: TGTGCCAGCAGGTCAGGGGGCACTGAAGCTTTCTTT; cdr3_aa: CASRSGGTEAFF
clone_size: many; j_call: TRBJ2-2; d_call: -; v_call: TRBV6-4; cdr3_nt: TGTGCCAGCAGTCCTTCAGTAACCGGGGAGCTGTTTTTT; cdr3_aa: CASSPSVTGELFF
clone_size: -; j_call: TRBJ2-6; d_call: -; v_call: TRBV4-3; cdr3_nt: TGCGCCAGCAGCCAAGAACCGCTATCTGGGGCCAACGTCCTGACTTTC; cdr3_aa: CASSQEPLSGANVLTF
clone_size: few; j_call: TRBJ2-7; d_call: -; v_call: TRBV23-1; cdr3_nt: TGCGCCAGCAGTCACCCACGCGTACCCCGGGGTTTAGACTACGAGCAGTACTTC; cdr3_aa: CASSHPRVPRGLDYEQYF
clone_size: -; j_call: TRBJ2-7; d_call: -; v_call: TRBV20-1; cdr3_nt: TGCAGTGCTCTATATCAGGGTACCTACGAGCAGTACTTC; cdr3_aa: CSALYQGTYEQYF
clone_size: few; j_call: TRBJ1-1; d_call: -; v_call: TRBV6-1; cdr3_nt: TGTGCCAGCAGTCCCACCTTGACAGCGGGGCGAATCTCCACTGAAGCTTTCTTT; cdr3_aa: CASSPTLTAGRISTEAFF
clone_size: many; j_call: TRBJ1-4; d_call: -; v_call: TRBV29-1; cdr3_nt: TGCAGCGTTGGAGGGTTCGGTGAAAAACTGTTTTTT; cdr3_aa: CSVGGFGEKLFF